Sequencing of this T cell receptor (beta chain) was carried out in a study of T-cell memory formation after mild COVID-19. In the case of this clonotype: Its antigen is undetermined.

Notes on the study in general: Cross-reactive memory appears to have joined, as suggested by some responding clones showing up in pre-infection memory.

TCRdb ran MiXCR on the 5' RACE reads and lists one entry per CDR3 protein. The table lists over 250,000 distinct CDR3 sequences, more than 15% of them singletons. Germline values: CDR1 MDHEN, CDR2 SYDVKM. The CDR3 sequence is 16 residues long. Trimming pared 8 bases from V and 1 base from J, leaving 19 bases between. The TCR was taken from a man younger than 35 who had mild COVID-19 (a few samples of this study predate the infection). Cell type and time point are not known. The chain carries TRBV28 and TRBJ2-3; D might be TRBD1 or TRBD2, each matching 5 bases. Sequencing input: PBMCs or a T cell subset sorted from them (not recorded which). The CDR3 reads CASLGVTLGRTDTQYF. CDR3 sequence (DNA): TGTGCCAGCTTGGGGGTAACCCTAGGTCGCACAGATACGCAGTATTTT. The full variable domain, rest sourced from reference TRBV28 and TRBJ2-3, is DVKVTQSSRYLVKRTGEKVFLECVQDMDHENMFWYRQDPGLGLRLIYFSYDVKMKEKGDIPEGYSVSREKKERFSLILESASTNQTSMYLCASLGVTLGRTDTQYFGPGTRLTVL.